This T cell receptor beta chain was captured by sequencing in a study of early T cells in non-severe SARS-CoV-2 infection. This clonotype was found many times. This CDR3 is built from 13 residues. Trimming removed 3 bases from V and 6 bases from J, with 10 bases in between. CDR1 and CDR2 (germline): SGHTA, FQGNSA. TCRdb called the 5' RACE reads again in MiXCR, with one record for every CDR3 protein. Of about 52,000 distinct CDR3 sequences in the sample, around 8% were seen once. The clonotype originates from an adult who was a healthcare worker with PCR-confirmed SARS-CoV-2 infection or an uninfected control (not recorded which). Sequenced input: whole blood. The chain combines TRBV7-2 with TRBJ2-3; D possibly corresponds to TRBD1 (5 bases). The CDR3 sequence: CASSFYPGDTQYF. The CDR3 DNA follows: TGTGCCAGCAGCTTTTATCCAGGGGATACGCAGTATTTT.